Listed here is a single T cell receptor beta chain. This sample is part of a study of technical replicates of blood from a few donors. The data were produced by immunoSEQ multiplex PCR, yet TCRdb's version contains in-frame clones alone and is incomplete. This sample has tens of thousands of clones, with under 95% found just once. Trimming left V 0 bases short and J 7 bases short, with 12 bases between. Germline CDR1 and CDR2: MNHNS and SASEGT. CDR3 length equals 14 residues. The rearrangement uses TRBV6-1 and TRBJ1-2; no clear D. This receptor was taken from a human donor in good health. The specimen sequenced was T cells isolated from PBMCs. CDR3 protein: CASSEALVGGGYTF. The CDR3 DNA reads TGTGCCAGCAGTGAAGCGCTCGTGGGAGGTGGCTACACCTTC.